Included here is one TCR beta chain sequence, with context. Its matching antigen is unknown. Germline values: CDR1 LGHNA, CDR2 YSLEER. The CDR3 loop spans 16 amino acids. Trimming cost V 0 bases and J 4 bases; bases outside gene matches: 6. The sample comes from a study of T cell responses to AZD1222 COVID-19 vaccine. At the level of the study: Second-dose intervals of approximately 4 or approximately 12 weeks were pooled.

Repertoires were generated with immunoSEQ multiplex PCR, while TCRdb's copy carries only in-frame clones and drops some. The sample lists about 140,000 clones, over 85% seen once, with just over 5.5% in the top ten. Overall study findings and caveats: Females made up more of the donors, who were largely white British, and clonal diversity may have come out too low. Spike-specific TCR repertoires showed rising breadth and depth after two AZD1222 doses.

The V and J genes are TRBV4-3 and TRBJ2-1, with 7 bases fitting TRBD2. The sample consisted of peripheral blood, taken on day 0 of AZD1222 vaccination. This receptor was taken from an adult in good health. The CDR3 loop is CASSQDLADQYNEQFF. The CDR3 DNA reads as TGCGCCAGCAGCCAAGATCTAGCGGATCAGTACAATGAGCAGTTCTTC.